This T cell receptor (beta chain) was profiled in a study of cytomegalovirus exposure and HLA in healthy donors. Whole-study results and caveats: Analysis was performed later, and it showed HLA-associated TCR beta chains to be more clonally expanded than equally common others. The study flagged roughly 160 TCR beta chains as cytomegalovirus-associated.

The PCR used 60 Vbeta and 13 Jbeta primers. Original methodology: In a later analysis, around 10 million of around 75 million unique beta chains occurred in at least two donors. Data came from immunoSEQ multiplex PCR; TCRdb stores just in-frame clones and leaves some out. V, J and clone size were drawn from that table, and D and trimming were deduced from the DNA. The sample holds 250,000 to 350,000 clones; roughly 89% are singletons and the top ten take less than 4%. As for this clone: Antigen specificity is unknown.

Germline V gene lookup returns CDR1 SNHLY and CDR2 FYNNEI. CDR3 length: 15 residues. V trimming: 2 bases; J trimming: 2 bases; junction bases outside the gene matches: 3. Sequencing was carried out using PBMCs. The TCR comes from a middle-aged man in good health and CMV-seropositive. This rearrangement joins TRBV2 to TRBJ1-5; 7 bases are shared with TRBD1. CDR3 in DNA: TGTGCCAGCAGTGAATGGACAGGAGGCAATCAGCCCCAGCATTTT. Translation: CASSEWTGGNQPQHF.